This T cell receptor (beta chain) was obtained from a study of blood T cells in healthy people across ages. Study-level information: There was about one barcoded beta molecule captured by template switching per two T cells.

For the second PCR, which ran for roughly 7 to 11 cycles, a sample-barcoded 5' primer and a J-beta primer mix were used. Each CDR3 protein gets one entry after TCRdb re-called the 5' RACE reads with MiXCR. The data show 550,000 to 700,000 distinct CDR3 sequences, 27% seen once. About this clonotype: Its specificity is unknown.

Overall study findings and caveats: Unsorted PBMCs blocked a conclusive comparison of naive and antigen-experienced cells. Expanded clonotype shifts may have been confounded, as the donors had an unknown CMV status. It was the long-lived donors that had more naive CD4+ cells and higher diversity than aged donors.

The CDR3 runs 14 residues. V lost 3 bases and J lost 4, with 11 bases in between. The gene calls are TRBV12-3 or TRBV12-4 and TRBJ2-3; D not resolved. The sample was blood. This receptor was obtained from a woman aged 70-85 years in good health. The CDR3 reads CASSLSRSADTQYF. The CDR3 bases are TGTGCCAGCAGTTTGAGTCGGAGCGCAGATACGCAGTATTTT.